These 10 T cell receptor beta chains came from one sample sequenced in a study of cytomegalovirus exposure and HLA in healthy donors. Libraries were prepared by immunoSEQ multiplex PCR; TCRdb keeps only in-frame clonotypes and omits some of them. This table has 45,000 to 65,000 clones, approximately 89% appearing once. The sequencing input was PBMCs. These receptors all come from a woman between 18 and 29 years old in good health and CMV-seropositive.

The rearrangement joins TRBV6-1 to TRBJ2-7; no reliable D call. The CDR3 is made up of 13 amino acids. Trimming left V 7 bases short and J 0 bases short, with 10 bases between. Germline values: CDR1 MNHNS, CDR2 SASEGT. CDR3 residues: CASTVASSYEQYF. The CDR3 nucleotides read TGTGCCAGCACGGTAGCCAGCTCCTACGAGCAGTACTTC.

This CDR3 is CASSRYTGMNTEAFF. The CDR3, as DNA: TGTGCCAGCAGCCGCTACACAGGGATGAACACTGAAGCTTTCTTT. The rearrangement uses TRBV11-2 and TRBJ1-1, with a weak D call TRBD1 (6 bases). The length of the CDR3 is 15 residues. Germline loops: CDR1 SGHAT, CDR2 FQNNGV. The ends were cut back, 5 bases at V and 0 bases at J, with 13 bases in the middle.

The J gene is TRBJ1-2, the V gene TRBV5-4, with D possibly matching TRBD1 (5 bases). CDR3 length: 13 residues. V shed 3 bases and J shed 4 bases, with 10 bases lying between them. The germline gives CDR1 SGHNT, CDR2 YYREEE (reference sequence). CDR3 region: CASSYSTVYGYTF. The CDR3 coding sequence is TGTGCCAGCAGCTACTCGACAGTCTATGGCTACACCTTC.

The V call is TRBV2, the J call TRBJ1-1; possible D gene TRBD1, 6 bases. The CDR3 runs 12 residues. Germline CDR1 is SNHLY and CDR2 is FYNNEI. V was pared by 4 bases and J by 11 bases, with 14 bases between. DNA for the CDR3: TGTGCCAGCAGTGGTGAACAGGGAATGGCTTTCTTT. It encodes CASSGEQGMAFF.

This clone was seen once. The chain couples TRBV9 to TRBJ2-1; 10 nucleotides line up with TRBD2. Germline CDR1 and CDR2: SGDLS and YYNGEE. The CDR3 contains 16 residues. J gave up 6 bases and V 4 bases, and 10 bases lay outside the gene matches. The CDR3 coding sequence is TGTGCCAGCAGCCAAAGGGGAGCGGGGGGGTTCAATGAGCAGTTCTTC. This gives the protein CASSQRGAGGFNEQFF.

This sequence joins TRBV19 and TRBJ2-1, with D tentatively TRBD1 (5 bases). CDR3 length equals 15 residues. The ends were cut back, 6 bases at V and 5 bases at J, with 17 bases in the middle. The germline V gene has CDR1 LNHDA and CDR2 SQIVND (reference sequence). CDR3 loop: CASSPTAAENNEQFF. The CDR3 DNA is TGTGCCAGTAGCCCGACAGCCGCTGAGAACAATGAGCAGTTCTTC. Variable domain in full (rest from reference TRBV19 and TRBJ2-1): DGGITQSPKYLFRKEGQNVTLSCEQNLNHDAMYWYRQDPGQGLRLIYYSQIVNDFQKGDIAEGYSVSREKKESFPLTVTSAQKNPTAFYLCASSPTAAENNEQFFGPGTRLTVL.

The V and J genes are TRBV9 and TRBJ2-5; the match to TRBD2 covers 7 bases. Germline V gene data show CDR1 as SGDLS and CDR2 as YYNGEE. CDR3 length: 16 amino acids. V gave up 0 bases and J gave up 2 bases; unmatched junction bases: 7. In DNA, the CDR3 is TGTGCCAGCAGCGTAGCGGGAGGTGGGGGACAAGAGACCCAGTACTTC. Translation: CASSVAGGGGQETQYF.

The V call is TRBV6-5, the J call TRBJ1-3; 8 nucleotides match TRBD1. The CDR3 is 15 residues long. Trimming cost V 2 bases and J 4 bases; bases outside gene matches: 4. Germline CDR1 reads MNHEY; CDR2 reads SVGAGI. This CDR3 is CASSYGQGTGNTIYF. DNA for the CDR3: TGTGCCAGCAGTTACGGACAGGGCACAGGAAACACCATATATTTT.

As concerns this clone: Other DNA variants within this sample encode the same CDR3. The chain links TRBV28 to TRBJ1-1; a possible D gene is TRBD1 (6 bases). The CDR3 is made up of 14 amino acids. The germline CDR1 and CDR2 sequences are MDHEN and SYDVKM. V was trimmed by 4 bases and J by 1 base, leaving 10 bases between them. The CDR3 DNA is TGTGCCAGCAGTTCTGGGACACCGAACACTGAAGCTTTCTTT. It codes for CASSSGTPNTEAFF.

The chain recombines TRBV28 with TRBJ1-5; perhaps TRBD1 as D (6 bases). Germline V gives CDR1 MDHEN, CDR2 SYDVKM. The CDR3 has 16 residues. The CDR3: CSLPLGGDTSNQPQHF. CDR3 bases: TGTTCTCTCCCCCTTGGGGGGGACACAAGCAATCAGCCCCAGCATTTT.